The sequence of this T cell receptor (beta chain) was determined in a study of blood T cell repertoires in COVID-19 (TCRdb year 2020). Looking at the study overall: Samples from collaborators originated in the United States, Italy and Spain and spanned both the acute and convalescent phases of COVID-19. The material from the prospective study consisted of cDNA or gDNA derived from T cells, B-cell-depleted T cells, or PBMCs. Deeply sampled blood TCRbeta repertoires from subjects exposed to, actively infected with, or recovered from COVID-19 were included in the dataset. A freely available public database, intended as a resource for researchers studying the immune response to SARS-CoV-2, is where the repertoires were released. The samples were drawn from two sources: the first 160 participants of the ongoing ImmuneRACE study, and 950 to 1,500 subjects contributed by 6 global collaborators. Sample metadata almost always included a de-identified subject ID, COVID-19 status, age in years and sex. Where available, HLA class I and class II types were taken from metadata supplied by the sample provider and were not determined by assay-based typing.

Overall results and qualifications from the work: The quantity of clinical and demographic metadata differed by source and by participant and was supplied without curation.

TCRbeta CDR3 regions were amplified from genomic DNA using the immunoSEQ Assay, a bias-controlled multiplex PCR. On the study's bioinformatics: Nucleated cell counts per sample were estimated from amplification of reference gene primers within the assay. To quantify the absolute abundance of each unique TCRbeta CDR3 rearrangement, sequence reads were collapsed and filtered. For each sample, productive Simpson clonality was calculated as the square root of Simpson's diversity index over productive rearrangements. TCRdb's version of the immuneACCESS table is confined to in-frame rearrangements and falls short of the full clone set. An unresolved V gene accounts for under half of the shortfall where checked; the remainder is of unknown origin. D and trimming come from the DNA, and the V and J calls and clone size come from that table. In all, the sample holds about 220,000 clones, and over 75% of those were seen once. Roughly 2% of the sample comes from the top ten.

At the junction V is shortened by 3 bases and J by 4 bases; bases outside the gene matches: 4. The germline V gene provides CDR1 KGHSH and CDR2 LQKENI. There are 15 amino acids in the CDR3, from cysteine to phenylalanine inclusive. CDR3 DNA is the only sequence kept; it has 45 bases, read in frame from the first base. Each collaborating institution followed its own protocols to collect whole blood in K2EDTA tubes. For TCRbeta analysis, collaborators shipped samples as frozen whole blood, isolated PBMCs, or DNA extracted from either of those sample types. In its sample, this clone was seen a few times. There is no known antigen for this receptor. Base-call qualities are not available, and no considerably larger clone is one nucleotide away. At the DNA level, this CDR3 is encoded by other sequences in the same sample as well.

The TCR was taken from a man aged 35-49 years with active or convalescent COVID-19. The rearranged segments are TRBV18 and TRBJ1-5, with 9 bases matching TRBD1. What was sequenced was peripheral blood. The DNA sequence is given as TGTGCCAGCTCACCGGGACAGGGAAATAATCAGCCCCAGCATTTT. Protein translation: CASSPGQGNNQPQHF.